Here is one T cell receptor (beta chain) with its context. The data derive from a study of human T cells and chemical hapten exposure. This CDR3 has 13 residues. Per the germline V gene, CDR1 is SGHAT and CDR2 is FQDESV (reference sequence). The V end lost 1 base, the J end lost 2 bases, and 5 bases lay between the germline ends. The time point: pre-sensitization, week 0. The treatment: therapeutic diphenylcyclopropenone sensitization with weekly scalp DPC. Each CDR3 protein is one row after TCRdb ran MiXCR on the RACE reads. Seen here are about 110,000 distinct CDR3 sequences, 12% observed once, and the top ten hold 1.6%.

This specimen was whole blood, taken in connection with sensitization to the hapten diphenylcyclopropenone (DPC). This sequence was found in a woman between 50 and 59 years old with alopecia areata. Some clones in this sample may be carry-over from other donors' samples. The chain joins TRBV11-1 to TRBJ2-5; D gene unclear. CDR3 sequence: CASSLERQETQYF. For the CDR3, the DNA is TGTGCCAGCAGCTTAGAAAGGCAAGAGACCCAGTACTTC.